This is a list of T cell receptor beta chains from one sample in a study of T-cell memory formation after mild COVID-19. Using its own MiXCR run on the 5' RACE reads, TCRdb lists one record per CDR3 protein. The data show roughly 180,000 distinct CDR3 sequences, under 20% seen once. Sequencing was carried out using PBMCs or a T cell subset sorted from them (not recorded which). All receptors derive from a man younger than 30 who had mild COVID-19 (a few samples of this study predate the infection). Cell type and time point are not known. The CDR3 runs from the conserved cysteine through the conserved F or W.

>TRBV5-6
CASSILSSGGNEQFF
>TRBV2
CASSEVRGQYEQYF
>TRBV7-2
CASSLIGNTEAFF
>TRBV12-3/TRBV12-4
CASSQQGGNTEAFF
>TRBV2
CASRRGRTDTQYF
>TRBV5-1
CASSTGLSSSGNTIYF
>TRBV12-3/TRBV12-4
CASSRLLGGTYNEQFF
>TRBV20-1
CSAETAGTGDQPQHF
>TRBV5-1
CASSGGQGDKNIQYF
>TRBV6-2/TRBV6-3
CASLQGSLAGYTF
>TRBV5-6
CASSLVIAGDNEQFF